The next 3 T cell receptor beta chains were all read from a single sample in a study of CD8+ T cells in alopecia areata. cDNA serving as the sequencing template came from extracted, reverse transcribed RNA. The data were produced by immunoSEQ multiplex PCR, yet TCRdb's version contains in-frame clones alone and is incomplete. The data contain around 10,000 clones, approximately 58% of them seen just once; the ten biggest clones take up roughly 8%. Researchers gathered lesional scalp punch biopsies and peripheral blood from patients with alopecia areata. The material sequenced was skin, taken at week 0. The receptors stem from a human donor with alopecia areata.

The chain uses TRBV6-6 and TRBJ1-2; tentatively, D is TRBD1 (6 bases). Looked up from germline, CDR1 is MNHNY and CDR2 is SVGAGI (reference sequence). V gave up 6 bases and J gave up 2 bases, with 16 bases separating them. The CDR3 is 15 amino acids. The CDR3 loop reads CASRSHDRMNYGYTF. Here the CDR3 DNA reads TGTGCCAGCAGGTCTCATGACAGGATGAACTATGGCTACACCTTC.

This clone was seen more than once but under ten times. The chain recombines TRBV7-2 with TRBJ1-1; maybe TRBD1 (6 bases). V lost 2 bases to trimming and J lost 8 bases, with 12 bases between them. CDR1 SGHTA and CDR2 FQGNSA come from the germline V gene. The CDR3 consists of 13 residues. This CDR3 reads CASSLFGGGEAFF. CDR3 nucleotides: TGTGCCAGCAGCTTATTTGGAGGGGGAGAAGCTTTCTTT.

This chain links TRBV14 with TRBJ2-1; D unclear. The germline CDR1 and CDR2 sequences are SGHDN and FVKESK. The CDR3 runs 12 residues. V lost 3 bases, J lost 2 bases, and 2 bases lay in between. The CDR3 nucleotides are TGTGCCAGCAGCCAGGCCTACAATGAGCAGTTCTTC. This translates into CASSQAYNEQFF. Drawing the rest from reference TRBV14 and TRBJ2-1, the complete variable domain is EAGVTQFPSHSVIEKGQTVTLRCDPISGHDNLYWYRRVMGKEIKFLLHFVKESKQDESGMPNNRFLAERTGGTYSTLKVQPAELEDSGVYFCASSQAYNEQFFGPGTRLTVL.